These 20 T cell receptor beta chains share one sample of origin, sequenced in a study of shared clonotypes between healthy human individuals. Profiled with immunoSEQ multiplex PCR; TCRdb holds only in-frame clones, not every one. Of 550,000 to 850,000 clones listed, 72% were seen once; the top ten hold more than 1.5%. The sequenced material came from memory CD4+ T cells sorted from blood. Subset: CD45RA-negative fraction. The source is a woman aged 25 to 39 in good health.

This clone appeared once. This chain connects TRBV28 to TRBJ1-2; D is perhaps TRBD1 (5 bases). The V end lost 5 bases, the J end lost 7 bases, and 17 bases lay between the germline ends. Germline lookup yields CDR1 MDHEN and CDR2 SYDVKM. CDR3 length equals 14 residues. CDR3 in DNA: TGTGCCAGCAGTCCGGGGGACCCCGGATTTGGCTACACCTTC. Amino acids: CASSPGDPGFGYTF.

This clone was counted a few times. This chain links TRBV27 with TRBJ2-2, with D perhaps TRBD2 (6 bases). CDR1 MNHEY and CDR2 SMNVEV come from the germline V gene (reference sequence). Between the trimmed V and J ends, which lost 0 bases and 2 bases, there was a span of 13 bases. This CDR3 is 17 amino acids long. CDR3 amino acids: CASSLSPPGLNTGELFF. In DNA form, the CDR3 reads TGTGCCAGCAGTTTATCCCCCCCGGGACTTAACACCGGGGAGCTGTTTTTT.

Of note for this clone: The same CDR3 is also encoded by other DNA sequences in this sample. The chain combines TRBV2 with TRBJ1-4; the D is unclear. The CDR3 loop spans 15 amino acids. With 6 bases removed from V and 0 bases from J, the gap between germline ends came to 11 bases. Germline CDR1 and CDR2: SNHLY and FYNNEI. CDR3: CASSRQLPTNEKLFF. The CDR3 nucleotides read TGTGCCAGCAGCAGGCAACTCCCAACTAATGAAAAACTGTTTTTT.

J is TRBJ2-2 and V is TRBV7-3; D not resolved. The CDR3 totals 13 residues. Germline CDR1 reads SGHTA; CDR2 reads FQGTGA. V was clipped by 5 bases and J by 1 base, with 5 bases between them. The CDR3 sequence: CASSVQNTGELFF. CDR3 in DNA: TGTGCCAGCAGCGTTCAGAACACCGGGGAGCTGTTTTTT.

This clone occurred a few times. The chain employs TRBV5-1 and TRBJ2-3, with 11 bases matching TRBD2. The CDR3 extends over 18 amino acids. The trim removed 4 bases at V and 0 bases at J, leaving 10 bases unmatched. Per the germline V gene, CDR1 is SGHRS and CDR2 is YFSETQ. This chain's CDR3 is CASSPPGTSGTSTDTQYF. CDR3 nucleotides: TGCGCCAGCAGCCCCCCCGGGACTAGCGGAACTAGCACAGATACGCAGTATTTT.

The chain joins TRBV6-5 to TRBJ2-5; 10 bases map to TRBD2. The CDR3 has 16 residues. Germline assignment: CDR1 MNHEY and CDR2 SVGAGI. V gave up 4 bases and J gave up 3 bases; unmatched junction bases: 8. The CDR3 region is CASSWASGSPEETQYF. The DNA for the CDR3 is TGTGCCAGCAGTTGGGCTAGCGGGAGTCCCGAAGAGACCCAGTACTTC.

The V and J genes are TRBV11-2 and TRBJ2-7; TRBD2 matches 14 bases. The J segment lost 6 bases and the V segment lost 5 bases, leaving 3 bases of the junction unmatched. Per germline, CDR1 SGHAT and CDR2 FQNNGV. This CDR3 comprises 14 residues. This CDR3 is CASSGTSGRSEQYF. The CDR3 nucleotides are TGTGCCAGCAGCGGGACTAGCGGGAGAAGCGAGCAGTACTTC.

The gene calls are TRBV28 and TRBJ2-5, with D uncertain. There are 14 residues in the CDR3. CDR1 is MDHEN, CDR2 SYDVKM, per germline. V was clipped by 4 bases and J by 2 bases, with 11 bases between them. The CDR3 loop is CASSSGNRQETQYF. DNA of the CDR3: TGTGCCAGCAGTTCGGGCAATCGGCAAGAGACCCAGTACTTC. Full variable domain (outside the CDR3, taken from reference TRBV28 and TRBJ2-5): DVKVTQSSRYLVKRTGEKVFLECVQDMDHENMFWYRQDPGLGLRLIYFSYDVKMKEKGDIPEGYSVSREKKERFSLILESASTNQTSMYLCASSSGNRQETQYFGPGTRLLVL.

This clone was seen a single time. V usage is TRBV6-6 and J usage is TRBJ1-5; D is uncertain. The CDR3 loop spans 13 amino acids. V lost 6 bases to trimming and J lost 5 bases, with 11 bases between them. Germline V gives CDR1 MNHNY, CDR2 SVGAGI (reference sequence). CDR3 in DNA: TGTGCCAGCAGCCCACAGCACCATCAGCCCCAGCATTTT. Encoded protein: CASSPQHHQPQHF.

This clone was seen once. The chain employs TRBV18 and TRBJ1-1; a weak D match, TRBD1 (6 bases). This CDR3 contains 14 residues. V lost 3 bases, J lost 3 bases, and 11 bases lay in between. Germline V gene sequence: CDR1 KGHSH, CDR2 LQKENI. The CDR3 coding sequence is TGTGCCAGCTCACCCGGATACAGGGACACTGAAGCTTTCTTT. Its protein product is CASSPGYRDTEAFF.

The chain joins TRBV28 to TRBJ1-2; 11 bases match TRBD1. With V trimmed by 3 bases and J by 6 bases, 12 bases remained unmatched. The CDR3 consists of 17 residues. The germline V gene has CDR1 MDHEN and CDR2 SYDVKM. CDR3 nucleotides: TGTGCCAGCAGTTTCGACCTGGGGGGACAGGGGGTCCATGGCTACACCTTC. Translation: CASSFDLGGQGVHGYTF.

V gene TRBV19 combines with J gene TRBJ1-4; D is uncertain. This CDR3 is 15 amino acids long. V lost 4 bases to trimming and J lost 8 bases, with 17 bases between them. The V gene's germline CDR1 is LNHDA and CDR2 SQIVND (reference sequence). The CDR3 loop is CASSRHRAPGEKLFF. CDR3 bases: TGTGCCAGTAGTAGACACCGCGCTCCGGGCGAAAAACTGTTTTTT. The full variable domain, its missing parts supplied by reference TRBV19 and TRBJ1-4, is DGGITQSPKYLFRKEGQNVTLSCEQNLNHDAMYWYRQDPGQGLRLIYYSQIVNDFQKGDIAEGYSVSREKKESFPLTVTSAQKNPTAFYLCASSRHRAPGEKLFFGSGTQLSVL.

This clone was seen only once. The rearrangement uses TRBV15 and TRBJ2-5; D could derive from TRBD1 or TRBD2 (5 bases each). Germline V lookup: CDR1 LNHNV, CDR2 YYDKDF (reference sequence). The V end lost 2 bases, the J end lost 1 base, and 26 bases lay between the germline ends. CDR3 size: 20 residues. In nucleotides, the CDR3 is TGTGCCACCAGCAGACCGCCTACCGGGACGGCGAAAAACATCCAAGAGACCCAGTACTTC. Its protein product is CATSRPPTGTAKNIQETQYF.

V and J are TRBV5-8 and TRBJ2-3; 11 positions agree with TRBD2. This CDR3 comprises 15 residues. Germline V CDR1 and CDR2: SGHTS, YDEGEE. The trim removed 5 bases at V and 8 bases at J, leaving 10 bases unmatched. The CDR3 DNA reads as TGTGCCAGCAGTTTTAGACTAGCGGGACCCCCTACGCAGTATTTT. Translating gives CASSFRLAGPPTQYF.

This clone was seen a handful of times. This chain uses TRBV30 with TRBJ1-1; D might be TRBD1 (5 bases). This CDR3 contains 18 residues. CDR1 GTSNPN and CDR2 SVGIG come from the germline V gene (reference sequence). V was trimmed by 2 bases and J by 1 base, leaving 23 bases between them. This chain's CDR3 is CAWSYTGTAMNGNTEAFF. In DNA form, the CDR3 reads TGTGCCTGGAGTTACACCGGGACGGCCATGAATGGGAACACTGAAGCTTTCTTT.

Only one count was recorded for this clone. The chain recombines TRBV5-1 with TRBJ1-5; 7 bases are a match to TRBD1. With 4 bases clipped from V and 5 bases from J, the junction kept 9 bases outside the gene matches. Germline V gene lookup returns CDR1 SGHRS and CDR2 YFSETQ. The CDR3 runs to 15 residues. CDR3 loop: CASSLLGQADQPQHF. As DNA, the CDR3 is TGCGCCAGCAGCCTACTAGGACAGGCCGATCAGCCCCAGCATTTT.

This chain uses TRBV7-9 with TRBJ2-5, with a possible D match to TRBD2 (6 bases). The CDR3 extends over 13 amino acids. CDR1 is SEHNR and CDR2 is FQNEAQ in the germline V gene (reference sequence). V lost 7 bases and J 2 bases, leaving 11 bases between the germline ends. DNA of the CDR3: TGTGCCAGCACGCGGGGTACGCAAGAGACCCAGTACTTC. It encodes CASTRGTQETQYF.

CDR3: CASSYTSTDTQYF. The CDR3 coding sequence is TGTGCCAGTAGCTACACGAGCACAGATACGCAGTATTTT. The V and J genes are TRBV19 and TRBJ2-3; unclear D gene. Germline lookup yields CDR1 LNHDA and CDR2 SQIVND (reference sequence). The CDR3 length is 13 residues. Trimming took off 6 bases at V and 0 bases at J, with 7 bases between the two ends.

For the CDR3, the DNA is TGTGCCAGTAGTATGGGGCCAACTAATGAAAAACTGTTTTTT. Its protein product is CASSMGPTNEKLFF. The chain links TRBV19 to TRBJ1-4; possible D gene TRBD1, 5 bases. This CDR3 region has 14 residues. Trimming stripped 3 bases from V and 0 bases from J, with 5 bases between. CDR1 is LNHDA, CDR2 SQIVND, per germline (reference sequence).

The V call is TRBV6-5, the J call TRBJ1-1; TRBD1 might be the D (6 bases). Deletions cut 8 bases from V and 5 bases from J, with 15 bases between. Looked up from germline, CDR1 is MNHEY and CDR2 is SVGAGI. This CDR3 is 13 amino acids long. CDR3 loop: CASGPGVGTEAFF. CDR3 sequence (DNA): TGTGCCAGCGGTCCAGGGGTCGGGACTGAAGCTTTCTTT.